The clone carrying this TCR beta chain was detected a few times. Donors were healthy Caucasian individuals from Russia aged about 6 to 90. The data are from a study of blood T cells in healthy people across ages. A second 7 to 11 cycle PCR used barcoded and J-beta primers. Every cDNA molecule carried a tag from a template-switch adaptor bearing 12 random nucleotides. TCRdb re-derived calls from the 5' RACE reads in MiXCR, one entry per CDR3 protein. The sample comprises fewer than 2,000,000 distinct CDR3 sequences, around 36% of which are singletons, and over 9% rests with the top ten. The sample comprised blood. This clonotype was obtained from a woman in her twenties or thirties in good health.

DNA for the CDR3: TGTGCCAGCAGCTTATTAACAGAAGGGTTGGATGAGACCCAGTACTTC. Translated: CASSLLTEGLDETQYF. The gene calls are TRBV7-2 and TRBJ2-5; D unresolved. This CDR3 region has 16 residues. Trimming pared 2 bases from V and 5 bases from J, leaving 18 bases between. Per the germline V gene, CDR1 is SGHTA and CDR2 is FQGNSA. The full variable domain, with the rest looked up from reference TRBV7-2 and TRBJ2-5, is GAGVSQSPSNKVTEKGKDVELRCDPISGHTALYWYRQSLGQGLEFLIYFQGNSAPDKSGLPSDRFSAERTGGSVSTLTIQRTQQEDSAVYLCASSLLTEGLDETQYFGPGTRLLVL.